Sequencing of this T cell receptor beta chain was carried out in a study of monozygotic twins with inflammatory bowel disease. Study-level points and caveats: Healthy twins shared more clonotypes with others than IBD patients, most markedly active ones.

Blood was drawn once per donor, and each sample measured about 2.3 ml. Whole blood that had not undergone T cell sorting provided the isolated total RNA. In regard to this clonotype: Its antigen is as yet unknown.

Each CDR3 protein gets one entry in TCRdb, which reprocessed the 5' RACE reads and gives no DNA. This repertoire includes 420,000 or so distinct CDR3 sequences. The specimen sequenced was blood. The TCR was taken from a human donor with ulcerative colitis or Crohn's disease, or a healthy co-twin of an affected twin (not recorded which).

The CDR3 reads CASSLYKRLVVSRGETQYF. The V call is TRBV11-1, the J call TRBJ2-5; TCRdb's D call, TRBD2, is unchecked because there is no DNA. The CDR3 loop spans 19 amino acids. The germline V gene encodes CDR1 SGHAT and CDR2 FQDESV (reference sequence).